This T cell receptor (beta chain) was sequenced in a study of human T cells and chemical hapten exposure. Study at large: All through the approximately 22-week study, the scalp of each patient received diphenylcyclopropenone doses weekly. Broader study findings: Expanded TCRs were compared with controls, and the expanded TCRs formed significantly more large CDR3 similarity clusters.

The CDR3 totals 12 residues. Germline V gene data show CDR1 as DFQATT and CDR2 as SNEGSKA (reference sequence). Trimming removed 2 bases at V and 2 bases at J, with 7 bases between. Of note for this clonotype: Its antigen is currently unknown.

For the library, individual cDNA molecules each received unique molecular identifiers. TCRdb reanalysed the RACE reads using MiXCR and keeps one entry per CDR3 protein. The table includes some 39,000 distinct CDR3 sequences, around 7.6% detected once. Indicated time point: pre-sensitization, week 0. Described treatment: therapeutic diphenylcyclopropenone sensitization with weekly scalp DPC. The rearrangement links TRBV20-1 to TRBJ2-7, with D unresolved. The receptor was derived from a woman in her forties or fifties with alopecia areata. Some clones in this sample may be carry-over from other donors' samples. The input for sequencing was whole blood, taken in connection with sensitization to the hapten diphenylcyclopropenone (DPC). This CDR3 reads CSARITPYEQYF. CDR3 DNA sequence: TGCAGTGCTAGAATAACCCCCTACGAGCAGTACTTC.